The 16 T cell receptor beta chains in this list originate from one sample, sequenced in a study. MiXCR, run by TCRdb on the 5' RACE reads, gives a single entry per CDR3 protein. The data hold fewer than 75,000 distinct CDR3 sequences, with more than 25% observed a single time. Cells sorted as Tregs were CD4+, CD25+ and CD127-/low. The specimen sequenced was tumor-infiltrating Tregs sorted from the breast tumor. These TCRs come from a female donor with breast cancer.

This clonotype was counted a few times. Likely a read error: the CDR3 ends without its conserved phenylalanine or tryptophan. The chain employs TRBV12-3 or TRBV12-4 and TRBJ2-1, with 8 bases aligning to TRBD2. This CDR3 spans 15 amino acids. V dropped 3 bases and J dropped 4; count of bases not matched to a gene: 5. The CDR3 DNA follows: TGTGCCAGCAGTTTCGTCACGGGAGGGTACAATGAGCAGTTCCTC. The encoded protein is CASSFVTGGYNEQFL.

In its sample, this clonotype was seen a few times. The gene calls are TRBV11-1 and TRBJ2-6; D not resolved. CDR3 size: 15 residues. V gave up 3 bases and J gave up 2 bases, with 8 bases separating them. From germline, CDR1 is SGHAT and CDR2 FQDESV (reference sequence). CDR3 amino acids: CASSLGSTGANVLTF. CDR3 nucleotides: TGTGCCAGCAGCTTGGGCTCCACTGGGGCCAACGTCCTGACTTTC.

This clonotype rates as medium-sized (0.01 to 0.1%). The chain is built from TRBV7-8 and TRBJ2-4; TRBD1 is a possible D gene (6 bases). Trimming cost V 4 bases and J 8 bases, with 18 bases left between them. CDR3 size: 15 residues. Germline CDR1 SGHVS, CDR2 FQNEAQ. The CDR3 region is CASSSRVGAADIQYF. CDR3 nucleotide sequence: TGTGCCAGCAGCTCCCGGGTGGGGGCGGCGGACATTCAGTACTTC.

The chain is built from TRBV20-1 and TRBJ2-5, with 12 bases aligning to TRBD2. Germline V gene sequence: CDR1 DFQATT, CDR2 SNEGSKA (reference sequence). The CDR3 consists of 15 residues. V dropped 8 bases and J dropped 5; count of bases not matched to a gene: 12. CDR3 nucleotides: TGCAGTACTACCGGGACTAGCGGGCGGAGGGAGACCCAGTACTTC. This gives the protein CSTTGTSGRRETQYF.

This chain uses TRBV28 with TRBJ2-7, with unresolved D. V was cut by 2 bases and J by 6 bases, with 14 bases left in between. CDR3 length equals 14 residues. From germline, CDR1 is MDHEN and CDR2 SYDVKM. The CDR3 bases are TGTGCCAGCAGTTTAGAGTACGGACGCGTCGAGCAGTACTTC. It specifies CASSLEYGRVEQYF.

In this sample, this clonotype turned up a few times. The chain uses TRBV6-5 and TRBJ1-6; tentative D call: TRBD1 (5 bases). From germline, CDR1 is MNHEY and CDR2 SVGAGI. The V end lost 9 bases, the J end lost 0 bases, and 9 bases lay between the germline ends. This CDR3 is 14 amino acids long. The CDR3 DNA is TGTGCCAGTAGACAGAGCTCCTATAATTCACCCCTCCACTTT. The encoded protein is CASRQSSYNSPLHF.

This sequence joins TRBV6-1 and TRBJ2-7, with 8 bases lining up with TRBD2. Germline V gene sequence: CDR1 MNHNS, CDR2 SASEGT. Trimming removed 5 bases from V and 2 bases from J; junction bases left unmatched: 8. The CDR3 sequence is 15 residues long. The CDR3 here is CASSSSGYTTYEQYF. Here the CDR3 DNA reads TGTGCCAGCAGTTCTAGCGGGTATACCACCTACGAGCAGTACTTC.

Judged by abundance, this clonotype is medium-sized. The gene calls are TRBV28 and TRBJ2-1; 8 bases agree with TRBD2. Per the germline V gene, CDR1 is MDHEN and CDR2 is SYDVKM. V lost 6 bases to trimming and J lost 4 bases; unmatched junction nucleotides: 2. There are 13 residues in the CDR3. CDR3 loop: CASRREEYNEQFF. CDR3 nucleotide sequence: TGTGCCAGCAGGCGGGAGGAATACAATGAGCAGTTCTTC.

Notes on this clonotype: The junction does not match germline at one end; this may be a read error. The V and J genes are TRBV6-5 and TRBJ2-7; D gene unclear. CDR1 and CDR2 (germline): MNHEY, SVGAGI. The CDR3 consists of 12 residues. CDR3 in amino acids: CASSASSYEQCF. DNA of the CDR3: TGTGCCAGCAGTGCGTCCTCCTACGAGCAGTGCTTC.

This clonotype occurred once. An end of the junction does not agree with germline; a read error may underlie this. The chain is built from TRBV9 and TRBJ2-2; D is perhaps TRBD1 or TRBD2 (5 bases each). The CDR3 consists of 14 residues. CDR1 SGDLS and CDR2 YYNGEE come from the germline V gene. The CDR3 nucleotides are TGTGCCAGCAGCGTAACCGGGGCGCACGGGGAGCTGCTTTTT. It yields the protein CASSVTGAHGELLF. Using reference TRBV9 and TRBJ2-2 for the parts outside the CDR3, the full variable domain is DSGVTQTPKHLITATGQRVTLRCSPRSGDLSVYWYQQSLDQGLQFLIQYYNGEERAKGNILERFSAQQFPDLHSELNLSSLELGDSALYFCASSVTGAHGELLFGEGSRLTVL.

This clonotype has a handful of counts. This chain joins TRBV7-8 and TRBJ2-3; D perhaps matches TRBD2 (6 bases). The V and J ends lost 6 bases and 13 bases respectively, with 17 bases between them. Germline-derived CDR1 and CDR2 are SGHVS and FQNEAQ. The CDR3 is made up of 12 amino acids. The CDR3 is CASRRTGTVKYF. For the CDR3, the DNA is TGTGCCAGCAGGAGAACGGGGACTGTGAAGTATTTT.

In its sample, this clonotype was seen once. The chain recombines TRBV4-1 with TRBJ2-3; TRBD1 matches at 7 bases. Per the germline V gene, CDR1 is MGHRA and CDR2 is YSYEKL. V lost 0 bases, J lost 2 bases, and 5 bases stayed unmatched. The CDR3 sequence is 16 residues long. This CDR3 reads CASSQEGQPSTDTQYF. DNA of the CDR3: TGCGCCAGCAGCCAAGAGGGACAGCCATCCACAGATACGCAGTATTTT.

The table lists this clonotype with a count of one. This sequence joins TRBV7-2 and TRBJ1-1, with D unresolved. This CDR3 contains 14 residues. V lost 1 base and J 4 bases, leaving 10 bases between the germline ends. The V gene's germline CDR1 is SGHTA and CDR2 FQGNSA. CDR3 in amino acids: CASSLEQLGTEAFF. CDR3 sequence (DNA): TGTGCCAGCAGCTTAGAGCAGCTGGGCACTGAAGCTTTCTTT. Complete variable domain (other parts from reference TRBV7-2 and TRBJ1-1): GAGVSQSPSNKVTEKGKDVELRCDPISGHTALYWYRQSLGQGLEFLIYFQGNSAPDKSGLPSDRFSAERTGGSVSTLTIQRTQQEDSAVYLCASSLEQLGTEAFFGQGTRLTVV.

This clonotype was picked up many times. The CDR3 nucleotides are TGTGCCACCAGAGGTAATATGTACACTGAAGCTTTCTTT. Its translation is CATRGNMYTEAFF. V gene TRBV24-1 combines with J gene TRBJ1-1; no reliable D call. V was pared by 7 bases and J by 3 bases, with 11 bases between. Germline V CDR1 and CDR2: KGHDR, SFDVKD. CDR3 length: 13 amino acids.

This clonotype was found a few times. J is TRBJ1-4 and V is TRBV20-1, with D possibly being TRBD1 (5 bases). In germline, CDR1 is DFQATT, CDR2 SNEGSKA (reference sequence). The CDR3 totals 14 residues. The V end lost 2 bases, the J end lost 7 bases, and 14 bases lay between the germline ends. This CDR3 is CSARRDGGSEKLFF. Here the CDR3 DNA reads TGCAGTGCTAGACGGGACGGCGGGAGTGAAAAACTGTTTTTT.

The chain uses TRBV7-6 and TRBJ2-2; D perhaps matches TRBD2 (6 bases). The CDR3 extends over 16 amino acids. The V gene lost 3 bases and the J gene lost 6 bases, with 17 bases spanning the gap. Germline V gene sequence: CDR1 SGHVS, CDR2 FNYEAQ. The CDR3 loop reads CASSLRSGTDAGELFF. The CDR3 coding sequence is TGTGCCAGCAGCTTGCGATCGGGGACTGACGCCGGGGAGCTGTTTTTT.